The present T cell receptor (beta chain) was sequenced within a study of T cell repertoires in cytomegalovirus infection (dated by TCRdb to about 2019). The study in broad terms: Peptide stimulations targeted recently identified HLA-C-restricted CMV epitopes, whose presentation resists viral immunomodulation, together with well-studied HLA-B-restricted epitopes. Donor HLA type was relevant to the analysis, as public TCR beta signatures indicated carriage of CMV infection together with the matching HLA type. The investigation overall reported the following: In both this cohort and an independent cohort of 350 or so donors, the cumulative frequency of public TCR beta family members distinguished carriers of CMV infection plus the relevant HLA type. The ex vivo response was dominated by HLA-C-restricted CMV-specific TCR beta clonotypes, which also provided the single most frequent clonotype in two of eight donors.

This clonotype was seen only a few times. Its antigen target is currently unknown. No base qualities exist here, and no much larger clone lies one base off it. The CDR3 runs 16 residues from the cysteine to the phenylalanine. CDR3 DNA only is kept here, 48 bases in frame from base 1. The junction carries 13 bases between V and J, which are trimmed by 1 base and 1 base respectively. CDR1 MNHNY and CDR2 SVGAGI are derived from the germline V gene (reference sequence). Interpreted using the paper, the treatment or condition label stands for: in vitro stimulation with specific CMV peptide epitopes to enrich CMV-specific T cells. The sequencer was an Illumina HiSeq 1500. TCRdb ran its own pipeline on the public reads, namely fastp trimming at Q25 and MiXCR clone calling, and kept in-frame beta chains. Rows with one shared CDR3 protein collapse into an entry with the most common genes and DNA. This sample is represented by some 800,000 distinct CDR3 sequences; 25% to 30% of them were singletons. Over 10% of the sample lies in the top ten.

The specimen was cultured CD8+ T cells from PBMCs, collected from culture after CMV antigen stimulation. The sequence links TRBV6-6 to TRBJ1-1; 6 matching bases give a weak D call of TRBD1. This TCR was sampled from a human donor in good health (CMV status not recorded). Some clones in this sample may be carry-over from other donors' samples. At the DNA level, the sequence is TGTGCCAGCAGTTACTTAATAGGACAGTCGAACACTGAAGCTTTCTTT. Translated, this gives CASSYLIGQSNTEAFF.